These 7 T cell receptor beta chains came from one sample sequenced in a study of beta chain features in type 1 diabetes. Since all of the isolated RNA was reverse transcribed, expressed TCRB transcripts were what got sequenced. Libraries were prepared by immunoSEQ multiplex PCR; TCRdb keeps only in-frame clonotypes and omits some of them. This sample yields some 100,000 clones, of which approximately 39% are seen a single time; about 0.07% belongs to the top ten. Sequencing was done on a sample of stem cell memory CD4+ T cells from blood. The source is a woman younger than 30 in good health.

This chain joins TRBV30 and TRBJ1-1; no definite D call. Germline loops: CDR1 GTSNPN, CDR2 SVGIG (reference sequence). The CDR3 runs 10 residues. V lost 2 bases to trimming and J lost 5 bases, with 3 bases between them. The CDR3 sequence is CAWSRTEAFF. The CDR3 region has the DNA TGTGCCTGGAGTCGTACTGAAGCTTTCTTT.

This clone was counted a few times. Other DNA sequences in the same sample also yield this CDR3. The J gene is TRBJ2-1, the V gene TRBV18; 8 nucleotides align to TRBD1. This CDR3 contains 16 residues. The V gene's germline CDR1 is KGHSH and CDR2 LQKENI. Unmatched junction bases numbered 8, after V lost 1 base and J lost 6 bases. The CDR3, as DNA: TGTGCCAGCTCACCACAATCTCAGGGGGCCGGCAATGAGCAGTTCTTC. Its translation is CASSPQSQGAGNEQFF.

V usage is TRBV18 and J usage is TRBJ2-4, with unresolved D. The V and J ends lost 0 bases and 0 bases respectively, with 12 bases between them. The V gene's germline CDR1 is KGHSH and CDR2 LQKENI. The CDR3 sequence is 17 residues long. Here the CDR3 reads CASSPPGDNLAKNIQYF. DNA of the CDR3: TGTGCCAGCTCACCACCTGGTGACAACCTAGCCAAAAACATTCAGTACTTC. The variable domain in full, completed from reference TRBV18 and TRBJ2-4, reads NAGVMQNPRHLVRRRGQEARLRCSPMKGHSHVYWYRQLPEEGLKFMVYLQKENIIDESGMPKERFSAEFPKEGPSILRIQQVVRGDSAAYFCASSPPGDNLAKNIQYFGAGTRLSVL.

The chain couples TRBV4-3 to TRBJ2-5; D possibly corresponds to TRBD2 (7 bases). The J call is uncertain, as TRBJ2-7 better fits the DNA end. CDR1 LGHNA and CDR2 YSLEER come from the germline V gene. CDR3 size: 16 residues. CDR3 DNA sequence: TGCGCCAGCAGCCAAGATTGGGGAGGGGGGGCCTACGAGCAGTACTTC. Translated: CASSQDWGGGAYEQYF.

The rearrangement joins TRBV7-9 to TRBJ1-1; 9 nucleotides line up with TRBD1. After removal of 5 bases from V and 4 bases from J, the junction contained 14 bases not matched to a gene. The V gene's germline CDR1 is SEHNR and CDR2 FQNEAQ (reference sequence). This CDR3 spans 17 amino acids. CDR3 in amino acids: CASSGGGGQGFTTEAFF. Here the CDR3 DNA reads TGTGCCAGCAGCGGGGGAGGGGGACAGGGTTTTACCACTGAAGCTTTCTTT.

This rearrangement joins TRBV27 to TRBJ2-3; 7 positions match TRBD2. Unmatched junction bases numbered 10, after V lost 1 base and J lost 6 bases. This CDR3 is built from 16 residues. In germline, CDR1 is MNHEY, CDR2 SMNVEV (reference sequence). For the CDR3, the DNA is TGTGCCAGCAGTTTATACGGGGGGAGGCCCCCCGATACGCAGTATTTT. The encoded protein is CASSLYGGRPPDTQYF.

The V call is TRBV7-3, the J call TRBJ2-2; TRBD2 matches at 9 bases. Unmatched junction bases numbered 7, after V lost 2 bases and J lost 0 bases. CDR3 length: 18 residues. CDR1 SGHTA and CDR2 FQGTGA come from the germline V gene. The CDR3 loop reads CASSLGLAGGPNTGELFF. The CDR3 coding sequence is TGTGCCAGCAGCTTAGGTTTGGCGGGAGGGCCGAACACCGGGGAGCTGTTTTTT.